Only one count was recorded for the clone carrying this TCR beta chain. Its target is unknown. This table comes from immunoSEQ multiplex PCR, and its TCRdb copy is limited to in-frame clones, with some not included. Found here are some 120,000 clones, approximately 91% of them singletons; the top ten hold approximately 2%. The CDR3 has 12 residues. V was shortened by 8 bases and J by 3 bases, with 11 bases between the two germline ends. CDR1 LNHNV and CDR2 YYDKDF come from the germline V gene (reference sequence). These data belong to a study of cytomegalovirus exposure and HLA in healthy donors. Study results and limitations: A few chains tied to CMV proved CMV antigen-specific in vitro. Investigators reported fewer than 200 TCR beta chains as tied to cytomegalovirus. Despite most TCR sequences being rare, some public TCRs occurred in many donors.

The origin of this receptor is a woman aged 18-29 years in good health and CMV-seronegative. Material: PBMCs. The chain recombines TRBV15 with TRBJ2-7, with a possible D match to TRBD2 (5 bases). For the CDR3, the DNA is TGTGCCACCCTTAGCGCGGACTACGAGCAGTACTTC. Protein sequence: CATLSADYEQYF.